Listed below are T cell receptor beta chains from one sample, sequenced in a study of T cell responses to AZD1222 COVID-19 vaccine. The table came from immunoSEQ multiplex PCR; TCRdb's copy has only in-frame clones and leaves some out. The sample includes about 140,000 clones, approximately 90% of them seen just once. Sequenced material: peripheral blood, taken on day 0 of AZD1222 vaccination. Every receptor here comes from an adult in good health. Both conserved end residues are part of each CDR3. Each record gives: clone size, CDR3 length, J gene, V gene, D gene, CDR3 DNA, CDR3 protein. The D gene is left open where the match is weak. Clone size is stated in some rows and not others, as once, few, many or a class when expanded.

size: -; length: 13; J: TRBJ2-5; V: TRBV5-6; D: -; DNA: TGTGCCAGCAGCCTCCGACAGGCAGAGACCCAGTACTTC; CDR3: CASSLRQAETQYF
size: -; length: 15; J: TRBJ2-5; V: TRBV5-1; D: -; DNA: TGCGCCAGCAGCCTTCGGGCAGGAGACGTTGGATCCCAGTACTTC; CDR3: CASSLRAGDVGSQYF
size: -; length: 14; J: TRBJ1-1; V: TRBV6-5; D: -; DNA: TGTGCCAGCACTTTTCAGTCCTCCTCCTCTGAAGCTTTCTTT; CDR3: CASTFQSSSSEAFF
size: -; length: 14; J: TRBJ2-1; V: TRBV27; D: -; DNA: TGTGCCAGCAAGAGTGGATACGTCAACAATGAGCAGTTCTTC; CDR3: CASKSGYVNNEQFF
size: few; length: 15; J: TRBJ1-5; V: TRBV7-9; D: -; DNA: TGTGCCAGCAGCTTAGTGGGGCAGGGCAATCAGCCCCAGCATTTT; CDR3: CASSLVGQGNQPQHF
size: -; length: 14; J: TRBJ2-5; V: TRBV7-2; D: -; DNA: TGTGCCAGCAGCCCCTACCTGGGCGGAGAGACCCAGTACTTC; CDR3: CASSPYLGGETQYF
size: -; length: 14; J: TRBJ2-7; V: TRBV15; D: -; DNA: TGTGCCACCAGCAGAGATACCTCCTCGTGGGAGCAGTACTTC; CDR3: CATSRDTSSWEQYF
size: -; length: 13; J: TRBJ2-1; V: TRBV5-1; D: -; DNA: TGCGCCAGCAGCTTGGAACTCTACAATGAGCAGTTCTTC; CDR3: CASSLELYNEQFF
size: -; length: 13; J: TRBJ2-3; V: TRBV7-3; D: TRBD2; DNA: TGTGCCAGCAGCTTTGCCGGGGGGGATACGCAGTATTTT; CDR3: CASSFAGGDTQYF
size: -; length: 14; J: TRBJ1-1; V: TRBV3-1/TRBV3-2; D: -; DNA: TGTGCCAGCACCTCGCGCCGGGGGAACACTGAAGCTTTCTTT; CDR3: CASTSRRGNTEAFF
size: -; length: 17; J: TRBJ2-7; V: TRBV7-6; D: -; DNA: TGTGCCAGCAGCTTAAATTGGGTCAGGGGCCCTTCCTACGAGCAGTACTTC; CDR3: CASSLNWVRGPSYEQYF
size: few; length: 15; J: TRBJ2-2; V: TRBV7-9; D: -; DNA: TGTGCCAGCAGCTTAGCGAAACAGGGAATCGGGGAGCTGTTTTTT; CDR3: CASSLAKQGIGELFF
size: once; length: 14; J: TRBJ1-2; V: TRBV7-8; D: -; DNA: TGTGCCAGCAGCTTCACGCTGGGCGCGGAGGGCTACACCTTC; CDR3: CASSFTLGAEGYTF
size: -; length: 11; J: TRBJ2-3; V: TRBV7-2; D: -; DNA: TGTGCCAGCAGCTTAAGGGACACGCAGTATTTT; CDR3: CASSLRDTQYF
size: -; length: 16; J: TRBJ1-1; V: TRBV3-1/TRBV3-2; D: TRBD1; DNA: TGTGCCAGCAGCCCGCTGACAGGGGGCCCAAACACTGAAGCTTTCTTT; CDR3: CASSPLTGGPNTEAFF
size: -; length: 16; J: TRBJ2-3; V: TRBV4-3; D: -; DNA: TGCGCCAGCAGCCAAGATAGCGGAACTAGCACAGATACGCAGTATTTT; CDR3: CASSQDSGTSTDTQYF
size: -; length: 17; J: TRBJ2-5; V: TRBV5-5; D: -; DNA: TGTGCCAGCAGCTTCCGCAACTCTCAGGGGAACCAAGAGACCCAGTACTTC; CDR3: CASSFRNSQGNQETQYF
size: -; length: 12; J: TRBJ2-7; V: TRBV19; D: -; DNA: TGTGCCAGTAGGGGTAATACCTACGAGCAGTACTTC; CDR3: CASRGNTYEQYF
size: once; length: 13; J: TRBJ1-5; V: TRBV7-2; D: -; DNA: TGTGCCAGCAGCTTTACCCCAGGACAGCCCCAGCATTTT; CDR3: CASSFTPGQPQHF
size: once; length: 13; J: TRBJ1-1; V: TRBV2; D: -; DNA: TGTGCCAGCAGGACGCAGGGTTACACTGAAGCTTTCTTT; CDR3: CASRTQGYTEAFF
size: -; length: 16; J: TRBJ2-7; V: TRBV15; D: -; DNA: TGTGCCACCAGCAGAGATAGGTCCCAGGGCACCGACGAGCAGTACTTC; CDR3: CATSRDRSQGTDEQYF
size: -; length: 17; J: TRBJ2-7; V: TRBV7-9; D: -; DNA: TGTGCCAGCAGCTTATGGCAAGGAGCAGGGGTCTCCCACGAGCAGTACTTC; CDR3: CASSLWQGAGVSHEQYF
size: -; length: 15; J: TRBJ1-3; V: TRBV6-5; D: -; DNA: TGTGCCACCGGACCAGGCAGAAACTCTGGAAACACCATATATTTT; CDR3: CATGPGRNSGNTIYF
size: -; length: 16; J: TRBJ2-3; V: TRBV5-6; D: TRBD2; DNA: TGTGCCAGCAGCTTGCCGGGACTAGCGGGTCAAGATACGCAGTATTTT; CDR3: CASSLPGLAGQDTQYF
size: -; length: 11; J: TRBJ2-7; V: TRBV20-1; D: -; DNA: TGCAGTCCCAGATACTACCACGAGCAGTACTTC; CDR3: CSPRYYHEQYF
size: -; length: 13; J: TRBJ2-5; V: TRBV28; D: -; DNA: TGTGCCAGCAGTGCCCCCGGGACAGAGACCCAGTACTTC; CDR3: CASSAPGTETQYF
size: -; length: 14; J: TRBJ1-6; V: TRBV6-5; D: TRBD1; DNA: TGTGCCAGCAGATCGGACAGGGCTGGTTCACCCCTCCACTTT; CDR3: CASRSDRAGSPLHF
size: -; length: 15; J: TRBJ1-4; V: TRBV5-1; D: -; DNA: TGCGCCAGCAGCTCTGACTGGGAGGGGTATGAAAAACTGTTTTTT; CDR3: CASSSDWEGYEKLFF
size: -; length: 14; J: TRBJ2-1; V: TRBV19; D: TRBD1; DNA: TGTGCCAGTTCCCGGGGACAGAGCTACAATGAGCAGTTCTTC; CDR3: CASSRGQSYNEQFF
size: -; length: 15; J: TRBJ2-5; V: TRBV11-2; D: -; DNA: TGTGCCAGCAGCCCCGGACCCAGGGTGTTTGAGACCCAGTACTTC; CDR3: CASSPGPRVFETQYF
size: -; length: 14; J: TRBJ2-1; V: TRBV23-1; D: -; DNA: TGCGCCAGCAGTCAGTCGACAGGTTGGTCGAAGCAGTTCTTC; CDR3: CASSQSTGWSKQFF
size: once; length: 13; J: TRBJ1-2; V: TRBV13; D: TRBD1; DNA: TGTGCCAGTGCCGGGACAGGGAACTATGGCTACACCTTC; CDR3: CASAGTGNYGYTF
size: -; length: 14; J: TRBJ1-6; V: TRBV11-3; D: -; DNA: TGTGCCAGCAGCAAAACAGGGATTTGGTCACCCCTCCACTTT; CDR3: CASSKTGIWSPLHF
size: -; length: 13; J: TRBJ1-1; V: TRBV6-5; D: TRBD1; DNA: TGTGCCAGCCGGGACAGGGTTGACACTGAAGCTTTCTTT; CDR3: CASRDRVDTEAFF
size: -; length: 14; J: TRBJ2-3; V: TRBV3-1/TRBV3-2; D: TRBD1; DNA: TGTGCCAGCAGCCCGACAGGGGGCCGGGATACGCAGTATTTT; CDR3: CASSPTGGRDTQYF
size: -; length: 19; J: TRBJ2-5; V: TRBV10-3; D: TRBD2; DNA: TGTGCCATCAGTAAAGGACTAGCGGGGGACTCCCCATCCCAAGAGACCCAGTACTTC; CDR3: CAISKGLAGDSPSQETQYF
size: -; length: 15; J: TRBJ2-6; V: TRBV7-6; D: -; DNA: TGTGCCAGCAGCTCGATCGTCTCTGGGGCCAACGTCCTGACTTTC; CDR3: CASSSIVSGANVLTF
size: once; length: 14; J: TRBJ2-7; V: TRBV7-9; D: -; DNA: TGTGCCAGCAGCTTAGGACAGAGGTGGGACGAGCAGTACTTC; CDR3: CASSLGQRWDEQYF
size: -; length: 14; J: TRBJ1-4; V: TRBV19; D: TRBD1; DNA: TGTGCCAGTACCAGGGGGGTATCGGATGAAAAACTGTTTTTT; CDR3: CASTRGVSDEKLFF
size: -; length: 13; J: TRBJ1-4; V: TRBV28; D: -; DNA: TGTGCCAGCAGTTTTATGGGGAAGGAAAAACTGTTTTTT; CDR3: CASSFMGKEKLFF
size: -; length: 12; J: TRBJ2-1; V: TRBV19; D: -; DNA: TGTGCCAGTAGTATTCAGGAAGGCGAGCAGTTCTTC; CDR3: CASSIQEGEQFF
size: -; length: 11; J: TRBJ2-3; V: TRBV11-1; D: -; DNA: TGTTCTAGCTTGGGGACAGATACGCAGTATTTT; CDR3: CSSLGTDTQYF
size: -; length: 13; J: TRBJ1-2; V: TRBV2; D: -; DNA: TGTGCCAGCAGTGAGGGGCCGGGATATGGCTACACCTTC; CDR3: CASSEGPGYGYTF
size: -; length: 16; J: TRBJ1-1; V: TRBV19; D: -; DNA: TGTGCCAGTAGTTTGGCAGGACAAACCTGGAACACTGAAGCTTTCTTT; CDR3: CASSLAGQTWNTEAFF
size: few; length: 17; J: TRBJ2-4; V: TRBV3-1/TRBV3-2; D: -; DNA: TGTGCCAGCAGCCAAGATCAGAGGCTTGGACGCCAAAACATTCAGTACTTC; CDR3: CASSQDQRLGRQNIQYF
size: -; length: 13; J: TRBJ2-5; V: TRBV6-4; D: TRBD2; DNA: TGTGCCAGCAGTGTCACTAGCGGAGAGACCCAGTACTTC; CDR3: CASSVTSGETQYF